This is a list of T cell receptor beta chains from one sample in a study of shared clonotypes between healthy human individuals. Sequencing was performed with immunoSEQ multiplex PCR; in TCRdb, only in-frame clones are kept and a portion is missing. The sample consists of hundreds of thousands of clones, roughly 70% of them appearing once. Sequenced input: memory CD4+ T cells sorted from blood. Receptors originate from a woman in her twenties or thirties in good health. CDR3s include the opening cysteine and the closing phenylalanine or tryptophan. Fields, in order: J gene, clone size, V gene, D gene, CDR3 DNA, CDR3 protein. The D gene is left open where the match is weak. A row's size may be missing; if present it is once, few, many or a size class.

J: TRBJ1-1; size: few; V: TRBV7-6; D: -; DNA: TGTGCCAGCAGCCCTTATGGGGACGGACATGTTGAGGGACTTCTGCTTGCTTTCTTT; CDR3: CASSPYGDGHVEGLLLAFF
J: TRBJ2-1; size: -; V: TRBV28; D: -; DNA: TGTGCCAGCAGTCCCCCAGTAAATGAGCAGTTCTTC; CDR3: CASSPPVNEQFF
J: TRBJ2-3; size: -; V: TRBV9; D: TRBD2; DNA: TGTGCCAGCAGCGGAGGACTAGGGACCACAGATACGCAGTATTTT; CDR3: CASSGGLGTTDTQYF
J: TRBJ1-3; size: -; V: TRBV27; D: -; DNA: TGTGCCAGCAGTTTATCTCGCCGCGTCTCTGGAAACACCATATATTTT; CDR3: CASSLSRRVSGNTIYF
J: TRBJ2-1; size: -; V: TRBV7-2; D: -; DNA: TGTGCCAGCAAATCTTATGGGGGAAGTGAGCAGTTCTTC; CDR3: CASKSYGGSEQFF
J: TRBJ2-1; size: -; V: TRBV28; D: TRBD2; DNA: TGTGCCAGCAGTTTCTATAGCGGGAGTATGTATGAGCAGTTCTTC; CDR3: CASSFYSGSMYEQFF
J: TRBJ2-1; size: -; V: TRBV6-5; D: -; DNA: TGTGCCAGCATCGCAATCCAGGGCCTGGGGAATGAGCAGTTCTTC; CDR3: CASIAIQGLGNEQFF
J: TRBJ2-3; size: few; V: TRBV4-1; D: -; DNA: TGCGCCAGCAGCCCCCGGACTAGGGGGCGTGGCACAGATACGCAGTATTTT; CDR3: CASSPRTRGRGTDTQYF
J: TRBJ2-5; size: -; V: TRBV28; D: TRBD2; DNA: TGTGCCAGCAGAAAGCGGGAGAGGGAGACCCAGTACTTC; CDR3: CASRKRERETQYF
J: TRBJ2-1; size: -; V: TRBV11-1; D: TRBD1; DNA: TGTGCCAGCAGTTCAAACAGGGGGAAATTCGACAATGAGCAGTTCTTC; CDR3: CASSSNRGKFDNEQFF
J: TRBJ2-7; size: -; V: TRBV7-2; D: -; DNA: TGTGCCAGCAGCTTTCAAATCGTTCAGGGCTACGAGCAGTACTTC; CDR3: CASSFQIVQGYEQYF
J: TRBJ1-5; size: -; V: TRBV2; D: -; DNA: TGTGCCAGCAGTGAAAGGGGAGGGAATAGCAATCAGCCCCAGCATTTT; CDR3: CASSERGGNSNQPQHF
J: TRBJ2-5; size: once; V: TRBV19; D: -; DNA: TGTGCCAGTAGTTCTGAAGAGACCCAGTACTTC; CDR3: CASSSEETQYF
J: TRBJ2-2; size: few; V: TRBV23-1; D: TRBD1; DNA: TGCGCCAGCAGTCGACAGGGGGTCACCGGGGAGCTGTTTTTT; CDR3: CASSRQGVTGELFF
J: TRBJ2-2; size: -; V: TRBV10-2; D: -; DNA: TGCGCCAGCAATGGAGGGGTGGGCGTTGGCACCGGGGAGCTGTTTTTT; CDR3: CASNGGVGVGTGELFF
J: TRBJ1-2; size: -; V: TRBV27; D: -; DNA: TGTGCCAGCAAATTCGGCCTTTGGGGTAGCTACACCTTC; CDR3: CASKFGLWGSYTF
J: TRBJ2-7; size: -; V: TRBV7-8; D: TRBD1; DNA: TGTGCCAGCAGCGCCGCGGGACAGGGGTCAATCTACGAGCAGTACTTC; CDR3: CASSAAGQGSIYEQYF
J: TRBJ1-2; size: -; V: TRBV11-2; D: -; DNA: TGTGCCAGCAGCTCGAGAGGGGACATCTATGGCTACACCTTC; CDR3: CASSSRGDIYGYTF
J: TRBJ2-4; size: -; V: TRBV11-2; D: TRBD1; DNA: TGTGCCAGCAGCTTAGACCTCGGGACAGGGCGGGACATTCAGTACTTC; CDR3: CASSLDLGTGRDIQYF
J: TRBJ1-3; size: -; V: TRBV13; D: -; DNA: TGTGCCAGCAGCCCGTTGGATTCTCGAAACACCATATATTTT; CDR3: CASSPLDSRNTIYF
J: TRBJ2-3; size: -; V: TRBV6-5; D: TRBD1; DNA: TGTGCCAGCAAAGAGACAGGGACAGATACGCAGTATTTT; CDR3: CASKETGTDTQYF
J: TRBJ2-5; size: -; V: TRBV4-1; D: -; DNA: TGCGCCAGCAACGGGGGGCGCGGGATTATGGAGACCCAGTACTTC; CDR3: CASNGGRGIMETQYF
J: TRBJ1-2; size: -; V: TRBV27; D: TRBD1; DNA: TGTGCCAGCAGTCTCAGACAGGGATATGGCTACACCTTC; CDR3: CASSLRQGYGYTF
J: TRBJ2-5; size: -; V: TRBV7-9; D: -; DNA: TGTGCCAGCAGCTTAGCCGGGGGTCGGGTAGAGACCCAGTACTTC; CDR3: CASSLAGGRVETQYF
J: TRBJ2-1; size: few; V: TRBV28; D: TRBD2; DNA: TGTGCCAGCAGGACTAGCGATTACAATGAGCAGTTCTTC; CDR3: CASRTSDYNEQFF
J: TRBJ1-6; size: -; V: TRBV10-2; D: TRBD1; DNA: TGCGCCAGCAGTGAGCGCGACAGGGTAGTCTCACCCCTCCACTTT; CDR3: CASSERDRVVSPLHF
J: TRBJ2-7; size: -; V: TRBV7-9; D: TRBD1; DNA: TGTGCCAGCAGCTCGGACAGGGGGGTTTCCGAGCAGTACTTC; CDR3: CASSSDRGVSEQYF
J: TRBJ1-5; size: -; V: TRBV10-3; D: -; DNA: TGTGCCATCAGTGTATATAGGCCTGAGGAGGGGCATCAGCCCCAGCATTTT; CDR3: CAISVYRPEEGHQPQHF
J: TRBJ1-1; size: -; V: TRBV7-9; D: -; DNA: TGTGCCAGCAGCTTAGAGGGCACCGGGGCTTTCTTT; CDR3: CASSLEGTGAFF
J: TRBJ2-7; size: once; V: TRBV6-5; D: -; DNA: TGTGCCAGCAGTTTAAGCGGCAGCTCCTACGAGCAGTACTTC; CDR3: CASSLSGSSYEQYF
J: TRBJ2-2; size: -; V: TRBV27; D: TRBD2; DNA: TGTGCCAGCAGTATAAGCGGGAGGGCCGCCGGGGAGCTGTTTTTT; CDR3: CASSISGRAAGELFF
J: TRBJ2-7; size: -; V: TRBV29-1; D: -; DNA: TGCAGCGTTATAATGAGGTCCTACGAGCAGTACTTC; CDR3: CSVIMRSYEQYF
J: TRBJ2-7; size: -; V: TRBV19; D: -; DNA: TGTGCCAGTAGTATTAAACTCACCTACGAGCAGTACTTC; CDR3: CASSIKLTYEQYF
J: TRBJ2-1; size: few; V: TRBV5-1; D: TRBD1; DNA: TGCGCCAGCAGCGAACCGACAGGGTACAATGAGCAGTTCTTC; CDR3: CASSEPTGYNEQFF
J: TRBJ2-7; size: -; V: TRBV7-3; D: -; DNA: TGTGCCAGCAGCTTAATGCCTCCCCTTTTTGGTGCTCCCGAGAACTACGAGCAGTACTTC; CDR3: CASSLMPPLFGAPENYEQYF
J: TRBJ1-5; size: -; V: TRBV28; D: -; DNA: TGTGCCAGCAGTCCCGGGGGAAGCCGGGTCTTTAGCAATCAGCCCCAGCATTTT; CDR3: CASSPGGSRVFSNQPQHF
J: TRBJ1-1; size: -; V: TRBV6-4; D: -; DNA: TGTGCCAGCAGTGACCGGCCCAGAGGGGCTTTCTTT; CDR3: CASSDRPRGAFF
J: TRBJ2-1; size: -; V: TRBV10-2; D: TRBD2; DNA: TGCGCCGCCAGAGGGAGGGATGAGCAGTTCTTC; CDR3: CAARGRDEQFF
J: TRBJ1-1; size: -; V: TRBV6-5; D: -; DNA: TGTGCCAGCAGTTACATCAGGGACACTGAAGCTTTCTTT; CDR3: CASSYIRDTEAFF
J: TRBJ1-2; size: -; V: TRBV2; D: TRBD1; DNA: TGTGCCAGTTCCCCGGGACAGGGGGCGGCTGGCTACACCTTC; CDR3: CASSPGQGAAGYTF
J: TRBJ1-1; size: few; V: TRBV6-1; D: TRBD1; DNA: TGTGCCAGCAGTACGACAGGGGTGGGCACTGAAGCTTTCTTT; CDR3: CASSTTGVGTEAFF
J: TRBJ1-2; size: -; V: TRBV5-4; D: TRBD1; DNA: TGTGCCAGCAGCTATGAAACAGGGGGCGGTGGCTACACCTTC; CDR3: CASSYETGGGGYTF
J: TRBJ2-7; size: -; V: TRBV19; D: TRBD1; DNA: TGTGCCAGTAGTATAGCGGGACAGAAGTCCTACGAGCAGTACTTC; CDR3: CASSIAGQKSYEQYF
J: TRBJ2-7; size: few; V: TRBV19; D: TRBD1; DNA: TGTGCCAGTAGTCCCGGACAGGACTACGAGCAGTACTTC; CDR3: CASSPGQDYEQYF
J: TRBJ2-3; size: once; V: TRBV5-4; D: -; DNA: TGTGCCAGCAGCTTGGGACTAGATTACACAGATACGCAGTATTTT; CDR3: CASSLGLDYTDTQYF
J: TRBJ2-6; size: -; V: TRBV5-4; D: TRBD2; DNA: TGTGCCAGCAGCCCGGGGGGCTCTGGGGCCAACGTCCTGACTTTC; CDR3: CASSPGGSGANVLTF